This TCR beta chain stems from a study of blood T cell repertoires in COVID-19. This table comes from immunoSEQ multiplex PCR, and its TCRdb copy is limited to in-frame clones, with some not included. The sample lists some 250,000 clones, around 90% seen once, with more than 0.95% in the top ten. V was trimmed by 4 bases and J by 5 bases, leaving 13 bases between them. Germline V gene lookup returns CDR1 SGHRS and CDR2 YFSETQ. The CDR3 loop spans 15 amino acids. The TCR sequence derives from a woman aged 40 to 50 who had recovered from COVID-19. The sequencing input was peripheral blood. The V call is TRBV5-1, the J call TRBJ1-6; D perhaps matches TRBD1 (5 bases). The CDR3 nucleotides are TGCGCCAGCAGCCCGGGACGGACTAATAATTCACCCCTCCACTTT. Translating it yields CASSPGRTNNSPLHF.